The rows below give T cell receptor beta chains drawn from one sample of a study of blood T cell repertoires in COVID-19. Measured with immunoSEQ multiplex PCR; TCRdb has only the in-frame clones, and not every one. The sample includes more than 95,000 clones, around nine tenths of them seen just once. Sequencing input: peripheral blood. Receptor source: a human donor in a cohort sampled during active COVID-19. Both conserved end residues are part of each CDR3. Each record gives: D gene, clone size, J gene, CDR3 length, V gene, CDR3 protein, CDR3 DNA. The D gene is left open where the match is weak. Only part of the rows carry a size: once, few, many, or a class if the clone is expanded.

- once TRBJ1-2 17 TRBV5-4 CASSFGLVSGQTYGYTF TGTGCCAGCAGCTTCGGGCTGGTCTCCGGACAGACCTATGGCTACACCTTC
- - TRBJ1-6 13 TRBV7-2 CASSWRNNSPLHF TGTGCCAGCAGCTGGAGGAATAATTCACCCCTCCACTTT
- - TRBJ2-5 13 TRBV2 CASSGDYQETQYF TGTGCCAGCAGTGGGGACTACCAAGAGACCCAGTACTTC
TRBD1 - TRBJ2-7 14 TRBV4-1 CASSQPGQGGEQYF TGCGCCAGCAGCCAACCAGGACAGGGTGGAGAGCAGTACTTC
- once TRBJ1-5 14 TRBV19 CASSRTNSNQPQHF TGTGCCAGTAGCCGGACAAATAGCAATCAGCCCCAGCATTTT
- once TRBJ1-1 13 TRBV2 CASSTRGSTEAFF TGTGCCAGCAGTACCAGGGGCAGCACTGAAGCTTTCTTT
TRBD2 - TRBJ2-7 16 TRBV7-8 CASSLLASGSRNEQYF TGTGCCAGCAGCTTATTGGCTAGCGGGAGTCGGAACGAGCAGTACTTC
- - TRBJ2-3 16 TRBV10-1 CASSESRQPSTDTQYF TGCGCCAGCAGTGAGTCTCGACAGCCTAGCACAGATACGCAGTATTTT
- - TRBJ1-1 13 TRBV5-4 CASSSQGGTEAFF TGTGCCAGCAGCTCACAGGGTGGCACTGAAGCTTTCTTT
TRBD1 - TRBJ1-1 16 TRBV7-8 CASSLTGTAMNTEAFF TGTGCCAGCAGCCTTACGGGGACAGCCATGAACACTGAAGCTTTCTTT
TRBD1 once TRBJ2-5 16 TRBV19 CASRGTAGGAKETQYF TGTGCCAGTAGGGGAACGGCAGGGGGCGCAAAAGAGACCCAGTACTTC
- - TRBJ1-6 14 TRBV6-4 CASSDSGGNSPLHF TGTGCCAGCAGTGACTCGGGGGGTAATTCACCCCTCCACTTT